Described below is a single TCR beta chain sequence and its context. Its target is not known. TCRdb keeps only in-frame clones here, not all; method: immunoSEQ multiplex PCR. Among roughly 30,000 clones, roughly nine tenths were seen once, and the ten largest hold 0.1%. The CDR3 is 16 amino acids. CDR1 and CDR2 from the germline V gene are LGHNA and YNFKEQ. With 0 bases clipped from V and 10 bases from J, the junction kept 7 bases outside the gene matches. The naive gate required viable CD3+CD4+ or CD3+CD8+ cells with CCR7+CD45RA+CD45RO-CD95-CD27+CD28+ phenotype. This related bone marrow graft donor gave peripheral blood on the day of marrow donation. This specimen comes from a study of T cells after posttransplantation cyclophosphamide. Study results and caveats: Skin or GI-infiltrating T cells shared few TRB sequences with blood. Later blood repertoires were often dominated by clones from the donor CD8+ memory compartment. Recipient CMV seropositivity and CMV reactivation strongly tracked TRB clonality.

The chain carries TRBV4-2 and TRBJ2-1; 12 bases align to TRBD2. The source material was naive CD4+ T cells sorted from blood. This clonotype originated in a man aged 30 to 45 in good health and a related stem cell transplant donor. The CDR3 DNA follows: TGTGCCAGCAGCCAAGATTCTAGCGGGGGGGTGGGGGAGCAGTTCTTC. Residues: CASSQDSSGGVGEQFF.